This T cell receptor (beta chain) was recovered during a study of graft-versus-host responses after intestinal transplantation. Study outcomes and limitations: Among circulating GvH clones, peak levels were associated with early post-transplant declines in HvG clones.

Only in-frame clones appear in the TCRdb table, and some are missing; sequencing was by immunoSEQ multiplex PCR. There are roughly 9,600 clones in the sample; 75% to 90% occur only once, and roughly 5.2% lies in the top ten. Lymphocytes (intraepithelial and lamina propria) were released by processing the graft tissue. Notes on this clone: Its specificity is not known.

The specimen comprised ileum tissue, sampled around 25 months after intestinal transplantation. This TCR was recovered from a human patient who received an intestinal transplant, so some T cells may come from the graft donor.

CDR3 sequence: CSVEGTSGRTTTSTDTQYF. Here the CDR3 DNA reads TGCAGCGTTGAAGGGACTAGCGGGAGGACAACGACAAGCACAGATACGCAGTATTTT. The rearrangement uses TRBV29-1 and TRBJ2-3, with 14 bases lining up with TRBD2. Germline CDR1 SQVTM, CDR2 ANQGSEA. The CDR3 length is 19 residues. The V segment lost 1 base and the J segment 0 bases; nucleotides outside the gene matches: 9.